These 28 T cell receptor beta chains share one sample of origin, sequenced in a study of a mutant IDH1 vaccine in newly diagnosed glioma. The assay was immunoSEQ multiplex PCR, and TCRdb's table has in-frame clones only and misses some. The sample yields some 48,000 clones, around 80% seen once. Their specific antigens are unknown. The time point: week 5, during vaccination. The vaccine gave 300 ug of a 20-mer mutant IDH1 peptide subcutaneously per dose. The sequencing used PBMCs, collected from a glioma patient whose treatment included an IDH1 peptide vaccine. These receptors all stem from a woman aged 40 to 55 with glioma.

This sequence joins TRBV2 and TRBJ2-7; D is perhaps TRBD2 (6 bases). The CDR3 loop spans 13 amino acids. Trimming pared 5 bases from V and 3 bases from J, leaving 11 bases between. Germline CDR1 reads SNHLY; CDR2 reads FYNNEI. CDR3 amino acids: CASSRDSLYEQYF. The CDR3 DNA reads as TGTGCCAGCAGTCGGGACTCCCTCTACGAGCAGTACTTC.

This clone came up a few times. V gene TRBV5-1 combines with J gene TRBJ2-7; 8 nucleotides match TRBD2. Germline assignment: CDR1 SGHRS and CDR2 YFSETQ. V shed 0 bases and J 3 bases; nucleotides not matched to a gene: 17. This CDR3 spans 19 amino acids. CDR3 protein: CASSLAGSLAVGRGYEQYF. The CDR3 region has the DNA TGCGCCAGCAGCTTGGCCGGGTCACTAGCGGTGGGTCGGGGCTACGAGCAGTACTTC.

This clone was observed a handful of times. The rearrangement uses TRBV25-1 and TRBJ1-2; D gene ambiguous. The V gene's germline CDR1 is MGHDK and CDR2 SYGVNS. The CDR3 contains 13 residues. The germline V and J ends were trimmed by 0 bases and 5 bases, with 7 bases remaining between them. CDR3 residues: CASSEYGEYGYTF. CDR3 coding DNA: TGTGCCAGCAGTGAATATGGAGAGTATGGCTACACCTTC.

The chain carries TRBV6-5 and TRBJ1-1; D uncertain. This CDR3 comprises 16 residues. In germline, CDR1 is MNHEY, CDR2 SVGAGI. V lost 0 bases, J lost 7 bases, and 18 bases lay in between. CDR3 sequence reads: CASSYSSGFLGFEAFF. The DNA for the CDR3 is TGTGCCAGCAGTTACTCGTCGGGGTTCTTGGGTTTTGAAGCTTTCTTT.

This clone was detected a few times. The gene calls are TRBV2 and TRBJ2-7, with D perhaps TRBD1 (6 bases). The CDR3 sequence is 13 residues long. Germline V gene sequence: CDR1 SNHLY, CDR2 FYNNEI. The ends were cut back, 5 bases at V and 2 bases at J, with 10 bases in the middle. The CDR3 bases are TGTGCCAGCAGTCAGGGGTTCGCCTACGAGCAGTACTTC. Its translation: CASSQGFAYEQYF.

The chain recombines TRBV11-3 with TRBJ2-3; TRBD1 might be the D (6 bases). V shed 4 bases and J shed 5 bases, with 10 bases lying between them. The CDR3 length is 13 residues. Germline CDR1 is SGHNT and CDR2 is YENEEA. The CDR3 protein is CASSSYREDTQYF. CDR3 bases: TGTGCCAGCAGCTCCTACAGGGAAGATACGCAGTATTTT.

The chain is built from TRBV6-5 and TRBJ1-5; unclear D gene. Trimming took off 2 bases at V and 5 bases at J, with 7 bases between the two ends. Germline CDR1 is MNHEY and CDR2 is SVGAGI. The CDR3 is 13 residues long. CDR3 region: CASSYGRYQPQHF. In DNA, the CDR3 is TGTGCCAGCAGTTACGGGAGATATCAGCCCCAGCATTTT.

The gene calls are TRBV2 and TRBJ2-7; D perhaps matches TRBD1 (6 bases). With 6 bases removed from V and 4 bases from J, the gap between germline ends came to 13 bases. The CDR3 totals 13 residues. Germline assignment: CDR1 SNHLY and CDR2 FYNNEI. The CDR3 loop is CASRPYDRYEQYF. CDR3 nucleotide sequence: TGTGCCAGCAGACCATACGACAGGTACGAGCAGTACTTC.

The rearrangement uses TRBV10-2 and TRBJ2-3, with D unclear. The V and J ends lost 3 bases and 0 bases respectively, with 7 bases between them. The germline V gene has CDR1 WSHSY and CDR2 SAAADI. The CDR3 is 14 amino acids. In nucleotides, the CDR3 is TGCGCCAGCAGTGAAAGGTTTAGCACAGATACGCAGTATTTT. Its translation: CASSERFSTDTQYF.

This sequence joins TRBV6-1 and TRBJ2-2; D is perhaps TRBD2 (6 bases). CDR3 length: 13 amino acids. The germline V and J ends were trimmed by 7 bases and 7 bases, with 13 bases remaining between them. Germline CDR1 and CDR2: MNHNS and SASEGT. For the CDR3, the DNA is TGTGCCAGCAAATGGGGACTGGGCGGGGAGCTGTTTTTT. Translated: CASKWGLGGELFF.

The chain couples TRBV7-9 to TRBJ2-5, with D possibly being TRBD1 (6 bases). This CDR3 has 15 amino acids. Looked up from germline, CDR1 is SEHNR and CDR2 is FQNEAQ (reference sequence). Deletions cut 5 bases from V and 2 bases from J, with 15 bases between. CDR3 sequence (DNA): TGTGCCAGCAGCCTGGACAGTCAAGTTCAAGAGACCCAGTACTTC. Protein product: CASSLDSQVQETQYF.

This chain uses TRBV6-5 with TRBJ1-6, with 9 bases aligning to TRBD1. The J segment lost 4 bases and the V segment lost 0 bases, leaving 1 base of the junction unmatched. The length of the CDR3 is 16 residues. The germline CDR1 and CDR2 sequences are MNHEY and SVGAGI. The CDR3 DNA follows: TGTGCCAGCAGTTACTCGACAGGGGGTTATAATTCACCCCTCCACTTT. Translating it yields CASSYSTGGYNSPLHF.

The rearrangement links TRBV6-4 to TRBJ1-4, with D possibly TRBD1 on 6 matching bases. Trimming pared 5 bases from V and 0 bases from J, leaving 10 bases between. The germline V gene has CDR1 MRHNA and CDR2 SNTAGT. This CDR3 has 15 amino acids. CDR3 sequence reads: CASSRTDATNEKLFF. DNA of the CDR3: TGTGCCAGCAGTAGGACAGATGCAACTAATGAAAAACTGTTTTTT.

This clone was observed a few times. The chain is built from TRBV29-1 and TRBJ1-1, with D possibly matching TRBD1 (5 bases). Per germline, CDR1 SQVTM and CDR2 ANQGSEA. The CDR3 covers 14 residues. Trimming stripped 4 bases from V and 2 bases from J, with 14 bases between. The CDR3 DNA sequence: TGCAGCGTTGTCGTCGGGGGTACCAACACTGAAGCTTTCTTT. Residues: CSVVVGGTNTEAFF.

The J gene is TRBJ2-2, the V gene TRBV10-3; the D gene could be TRBD1 or TRBD2 (5 bases each). In germline, CDR1 is ENHRY, CDR2 SYGVKD. V lost 7 bases, J lost 6 bases, and 18 bases lay in between. The CDR3 contains 15 residues. The CDR3 DNA reads TGTGCCATCATGCAGGCACCCATGGGGGCCGGGGAGCTGTTTTTT. Translating it yields CAIMQAPMGAGELFF.

This clone has more than one count but fewer than ten. This chain joins TRBV2 and TRBJ1-4; 9 nucleotides match TRBD1. The CDR3 has 16 amino acids. Per the germline V gene, CDR1 is SNHLY and CDR2 is FYNNEI. J gave up 8 bases and V 3 bases, and 10 bases lay outside the gene matches. The CDR3 DNA sequence: TGTGCCAGCAGTGACCGGACAGGGGTCTTTAGGGAAAAACTGTTTTTT. This codes for CASSDRTGVFREKLFF.

The J gene is TRBJ1-6, the V gene TRBV5-6; TRBD1 matches 7 bases. Germline CDR1 reads SGHDT; CDR2 reads YYEEEE. V was clipped by 2 bases and J by 8 bases; unmatched bases: 7. The CDR3 contains 15 residues. The CDR3 spells CASSFLGGRDSPLHF. The CDR3 bases are TGTGCCAGCAGCTTTTTAGGGGGCAGAGATTCACCCCTCCACTTT.

The V call is TRBV7-6, the J call TRBJ1-2; no reliable D call. The V end lost 6 bases, the J end lost 3 bases, and 11 bases lay between the germline ends. The CDR3 length is 13 residues. Per the germline V gene, CDR1 is SGHVS and CDR2 is FNYEAQ. The CDR3 DNA is TGTGCCAGCAGTGAAGATCTCCACTATGGCTACACCTTC. It yields the protein CASSEDLHYGYTF.

Points on this clone: At one end the junction does not follow the germline gene, possibly because of a read error. The rearrangement joins TRBV7-7 to TRBJ1-2; the D is unclear. Germline V gives CDR1 SSHAT, CDR2 FNYEAQ (reference sequence). The CDR3 runs 13 residues. The DNA for the CDR3 is TGTGCTAGCAGCTTAGCTTGTGGGCCCCCATACACCTTC. Translating gives CASSLACGPPYTF.

The CDR3 DNA sequence: TGTGCCAGCAGCCAATCTGTTGGGGGGGAAGAGACCCAGTACTTC. Amino acids: CASSQSVGGEETQYF. The chain joins TRBV16 to TRBJ2-5, with 7 bases fitting TRBD2. The CDR3 has 15 amino acids. V lost 0 bases to trimming and J lost 3 bases; unmatched junction nucleotides: 4. Germline CDR1 is KGHSY and CDR2 is FQNENV.

The gene calls are TRBV2 and TRBJ2-4; weak D call: TRBD1 (6 bases). The ends were cut back, 6 bases at V and 0 bases at J, with 12 bases in the middle. This CDR3 has 15 residues. Germline V lookup: CDR1 SNHLY, CDR2 FYNNEI. The CDR3 DNA sequence: TGTGCCAGCAGCCCCGACAGGCTAGCCAAAAACATTCAGTACTTC. This encodes CASSPDRLAKNIQYF.

The sample holds one count of this clone. This CDR3 reads CASSHMGTGYYEQYF. In DNA, the CDR3 is TGCGCCAGCAGTCACATGGGGACAGGGTATTACGAGCAGTACTTC. The chain employs TRBV23-1 and TRBJ2-7, with 9 nucleotides matching TRBD1. TRBV23-1 counts as an open reading frame of uncertain function. The CDR3 contains 15 residues. The junction had 7 bases not matched to a gene; V was cut back by 3 bases and J by 4 bases.

The chain uses TRBV19 and TRBJ1-6, with 9 bases fitting TRBD1. The length of the CDR3 is 15 residues. CDR1 is LNHDA, CDR2 SQIVND, per germline (reference sequence). V dropped 5 bases and J dropped 9; count of bases not matched to a gene: 8. This chain's CDR3 is CASSPTGTGRSPLHF. In DNA, the CDR3 is TGTGCCAGTAGTCCCACCGGGACAGGGCGTTCACCCCTCCACTTT.

In this sample, this clone turned up once. The V call is TRBV7-2, the J call TRBJ2-3; D might be TRBD1 (6 bases). Per germline, CDR1 SGHTA and CDR2 FQGNSA. Trimming stripped 5 bases from V and 0 bases from J, with 12 bases between. The CDR3 totals 15 residues. CDR3 nucleotide sequence: TGTGCCAGCAGCCTCGTGGGGGCCAGCACAGATACGCAGTATTTT. Its translation: CASSLVGASTDTQYF.

The chain combines TRBV27 with TRBJ1-1; D uncertain. There are 14 residues in the CDR3. V shed 10 bases and J shed 1 base, with 16 bases lying between them. The germline V gene encodes CDR1 MNHEY and CDR2 SMNVEV (reference sequence). CDR3 protein: CATKSGPANTEAFF. In DNA, the CDR3 is TGTGCCACCAAATCCGGGCCAGCGAACACTGAAGCTTTCTTT.

The rearrangement uses TRBV4-2 and TRBJ1-2, with TRBD1 identical over 7 bases. Germline CDR1 and CDR2: LGHNA and YNFKEQ. The CDR3 runs 18 residues. The V and J ends lost 2 bases and 8 bases, in that order; junction bases with no gene match: 20. The CDR3 DNA is TGTGCCAGCAGCCAATACCCGGGACAGACCTTTTTGGGGGACGGCTACACCTTC. Translation: CASSQYPGQTFLGDGYTF.

The rearrangement joins TRBV5-1 to TRBJ2-2; TRBD1 matches 7 bases. Germline V gene lookup returns CDR1 SGHRS and CDR2 YFSETQ. The CDR3 runs to 14 residues. With 4 bases clipped from V and 1 base from J, the junction kept 1 base outside the gene matches. This CDR3 is CASSPGGNTGELFF. In DNA, the CDR3 is TGCGCCAGCAGCCCAGGGGGGAACACCGGGGAGCTGTTTTTT.

This clone was observed a handful of times. The chain couples TRBV6-1 to TRBJ2-3; D tentatively fits TRBD1 or TRBD2 (7 bases each). The V end was cut by 10 bases, the J end by 3 bases, with 17 bases between. The germline CDR1 and CDR2 sequences are MNHNS and SASEGT. The CDR3 is made up of 14 amino acids. The CDR3 coding sequence is TGTGCCATCAGGGAGCAGGGGGGGACAGATACGCAGTATTTT. Translating it yields CAIREQGGTDTQYF.